Listed below are T cell receptor beta chains from one sample, sequenced in a study of response to subunit inactivated influenza vaccine. TCRdb re-called the RT-PCR reads through MiXCR, storing one row per CDR3 protein. The sample records fewer than 800,000 distinct CDR3 sequences, around 16% being singletons. The input for sequencing was PBMCs from blood, taken less than 13 days after vaccination. These receptors originate from a man aged 45-65 years who received an inactivated influenza vaccine. CDR3s include the opening cysteine and the closing phenylalanine or tryptophan. A D gene is named only where the DNA matches it firmly. Where a row states a size, it is once, few, many or the class of an expanded clone; other rows omit it.

TRBD2,-,TRBV7-9,TRBJ2-7,TGTGCCAGCAGCTTAGAGCGGGGGCGCGCCTACGAGCAGTACTTC,CASSLERGRAYEQYF
TRBD1,-,TRBV4-1,TRBJ2-5,TGCGCCAGCAGCCAAGATCCCGGACAGGGGGATTGGGAGACCCAGTACTTC,CASSQDPGQGDWETQYF
-,few,TRBV6-2/TRBV6-3,TRBJ1-3,TGTGCCAGCAGGCGGGCCGCTCGGGGCTCTGGAAACACCATATATTTT,CASRRAARGSGNTIYF
-,-,TRBV4-1,TRBJ2-7,TGCGCCAGCAGCCAAACCCCACAAGGCCTCATTGCCAATTTGAACGAGCAGTACTTC,CASSQTPQGLIANLNEQYF
TRBD2,-,TRBV12-3/TRBV12-4,TRBJ2-1,TGTGCCAGCAGTTTAGGGGTTCTAGCGGGAGGCTTGAGTGAGCAGTTCTTC,CASSLGVLAGGLSEQFF
TRBD2,few,TRBV20-1,TRBJ2-1,TGCAGTGCTAGAGATTTCGATGGGACTAGCGGGAACTACAATGAGCAGTTCTTC,CSARDFDGTSGNYNEQFF
TRBD1,few,TRBV11-2,TRBJ1-5,TGTGCCAGCAGCACCGGGACAGGGAGCGGACAGCCCCAGCATTTT,CASSTGTGSGQPQHF
TRBD1,-,TRBV4-3,TRBJ1-5,TGCGCCAGCAGCCAAGAATCAGGGGGCCTAGGGCAGCCCCAGCATTTT,CASSQESGGLGQPQHF
-,-,TRBV5-1,TRBJ1-2,TGCGCCAGCAGCTTGGGGCCCACAGGAGGCTACACCTTC,CASSLGPTGGYTF
TRBD2,-,TRBV11-2,TRBJ2-3,TGTGCCAGCAGCTTGGGGACTAGCCCAGATACGCAGTATTTT,CASSLGTSPDTQYF
-,many,TRBV9,TRBJ2-1,TGTGCCAGCAGCGTAGGGTCAGGGCCTGAGCAGTTCTTC,CASSVGSGPEQFF
-,few,TRBV7-2,TRBJ1-1,TGTGCCAGCAGCTTAGCGGAGGGGGACTTTGGAGCTTTCTTT,CASSLAEGDFGAFF
TRBD1,many,TRBV5-6,TRBJ1-4,TGTGCCAGCAGTCGACCGGGACAGGCTAATGAAAAACTGTTTTTT,CASSRPGQANEKLFF
-,few,TRBV20-1,TRBJ2-5,TGCAGTGCCCCCGGGGGACAAGAGACCCAGTACTTC,CSAPGGQETQYF
-,many,TRBV7-9,TRBJ2-2,TGTGCCAGCAGCCACCGGGACAAGCTGAACACCGGGGAGCTGTTTTTT,CASSHRDKLNTGELFF
-,few,TRBV10-3,TRBJ2-7,TGTGCCATCAGCTATGGCCGGGACGGCTTCTTCGAGCAGTACTTC,CAISYGRDGFFEQYF
-,many,TRBV20-1,TRBJ2-3,TGCAGTGCTAGAAACCGACTACCGTCTAGCACAGATACGCAGTATTTT,CSARNRLPSSTDTQYF
-,few,TRBV12-3/TRBV12-4,TRBJ2-6,TGTGCCAGCACCACGAGCCCGGGATCTGGGGCCAACGTCCTGACTTTC,CASTTSPGSGANVLTF
-,many,TRBV5-1,TRBJ1-1,TGCGCCAGCAGCCCGGAAGGGGCCCTAGGAGAAGCTTTCTTT,CASSPEGALGEAFF
-,many,TRBV28,TRBJ2-1,TGTGCCAGCAGTTTACGGAGCTCCTACAATGAGCAGTTCTTC,CASSLRSSYNEQFF
-,many,TRBV5-6,TRBJ1-1,TGTGCCAGCAGCCGAGGAGGTGGCACTGAAGCTTTCTTT,CASSRGGGTEAFF
-,few,TRBV4-3,TRBJ1-1,TGCGCCAGCAGCCAGGGTATACAGGGTGGTGAGACTGAAGCTTTCTTT,CASSQGIQGGETEAFF
-,few,TRBV4-1,TRBJ2-1,TGCGCCAGCAGCCAGCAGGGTTACAATGAGCAGTTCTTC,CASSQQGYNEQFF
-,-,TRBV15,TRBJ2-1,TGTGCCACCAGCACCCCGGTCAGGGACTACAATGAGCAGTTCTTC,CATSTPVRDYNEQFF
-,few,TRBV5-8,TRBJ2-2,TGTGCTTCGGGGCCCGCGAACACCGGGGAGCTGTTTTTT,CASGPANTGELFF
-,-,TRBV27,TRBJ2-3,TGTGCCAGCAGGAGCGGGTATAGCACAGATACGCAGTATTTT,CASRSGYSTDTQYF